These 12 T cell receptor beta chains share one sample of origin, sequenced in a study of technical replicates of blood from a handful of donors (dated by TCRdb to 2016 to 2017). Library construction relied on the immunoSEQ multiplex PCR assay. TCRdb re-hosts the immuneACCESS table, in-frame sequences only. Its copies lack some clones; in the studies checked, an unresolved V gene accounts for under half of them, and the cause for the rest is not known. The sample contains roughly 50,000 clones, about 95% of them found a single time. The leading ten clones occupy roughly 3.1% of the sample. Source material: PBMCs. Receptors originate from a human donor in good health. Some clones in this sample may be carry-over from other donors' samples.

The chain couples TRBV7-2 to TRBJ2-1; the match to TRBD2 covers 10 bases. CDR1 and CDR2 from the germline V gene are SGHTA and FQGNSA. The V and J ends lost 7 bases and 6 bases, in that order; junction bases with no gene match: 15. The CDR3 sequence is 17 residues long. CDR3 protein: CASTTWSGRANRNEQFF. In DNA form, the CDR3 reads TGTGCCAGCACCACTTGGAGCGGGAGGGCTAATCGCAATGAGCAGTTCTTC.

The chain carries TRBV5-1 and TRBJ1-2; TRBD1 aligns across 7 bases. This CDR3 is built from 15 residues. J lost 4 bases, V lost 3 bases, and 9 bases had no gene match. CDR1 is SGHRS, CDR2 YFSETQ, per germline. CDR3 nucleotides: TGCGCCAGCAGCTCCGGGACAGCAAAGGCCTATGGCTACACCTTC. It specifies CASSSGTAKAYGYTF.

CDR3 amino acids: CASSAGLNTEAFF. Here the CDR3 DNA reads TGTGCCAGCAGCGCGGGGCTGAACACTGAAGCTTTCTTT. The rearrangement uses TRBV2 and TRBJ1-1; TRBD1 might be the D (5 bases). Trimming removed 6 bases from V and 0 bases from J, with 8 bases in between. CDR3 length: 13 residues. Per the germline V gene, CDR1 is SNHLY and CDR2 is FYNNEI.

V gene TRBV6-1 combines with J gene TRBJ1-2; no definite D call. Germline lookup yields CDR1 MNHNS and CDR2 SASEGT. This CDR3 contains 15 residues. Trimming shortened V by 1 base and J by 0 bases, and 9 bases separated the two germline ends. The CDR3 loop reads CASSEVRLTNYGYTF. In nucleotides, the CDR3 is TGTGCCAGCAGTGAAGTGAGGCTTACTAACTATGGCTACACCTTC.

This sequence joins TRBV4-3 and TRBJ2-1; D unresolved. Per germline, CDR1 LGHNA and CDR2 YSLEER. The CDR3 runs 16 residues. Between the trimmed V and J ends, which lost 0 bases and 0 bases, there was a span of 9 bases. The CDR3 nucleotides read TGCGCCAGCAGCCAAGATCGCCTAAGCTCCTACAATGAGCAGTTCTTC. Translating gives CASSQDRLSSYNEQFF.

The V gene is TRBV27, the J gene TRBJ1-2; D is undetermined. The V gene's germline CDR1 is MNHEY and CDR2 SMNVEV (reference sequence). V lost 1 base and J lost 0, with 6 bases in between. The CDR3 runs 14 residues. CDR3 sequence: CASSLLGSNYGYTF. DNA for the CDR3: TGTGCCAGCAGTTTATTGGGCTCTAACTATGGCTACACCTTC.

The genes are TRBV11-3 and TRBJ2-1; 7 nucleotides align to TRBD1. Germline V gives CDR1 SGHNT, CDR2 YENEEA. The CDR3 loop spans 19 amino acids. The V and J ends lost 0 bases and 3 bases, in that order; junction bases with no gene match: 14. Here the CDR3 reads CASSLDLNRGKLDYNEQFF. The CDR3 DNA sequence: TGTGCCAGCAGCTTAGATCTGAACAGGGGCAAGTTAGACTACAATGAGCAGTTCTTC.

Only one count was recorded for this clone. The CDR3 DNA reads TGTGCCAGCAGATTCGGACAGGCCCGCATGAATTCACCCCTCCACTTT. It codes for CASRFGQARMNSPLHF. This sequence joins TRBV11-1 and TRBJ1-6; 7 nucleotides line up with TRBD1. The CDR3 is made up of 16 amino acids. CDR1 and CDR2 from the germline V gene are SGHAT and FQDESV (reference sequence). Losses at the gene ends were 6 bases for V and 7 bases for J; bases not matched to a gene: 12.

Here the CDR3 DNA reads TGCGCCAGCAGCCCAACCGGGACAGTGACATCCGAGCAGTACTTC. Protein sequence: CASSPTGTVTSEQYF. The rearrangement uses TRBV5-1 and TRBJ2-7; 7 bases are shared with TRBD1. V was pared by 4 bases and J by 6 bases, with 13 bases of the junction left unmatched. The germline V gene has CDR1 SGHRS and CDR2 YFSETQ. There are 15 residues in the CDR3.

The chain links TRBV7-3 to TRBJ2-7; maybe TRBD2 (6 bases). V lost 2 bases, J lost 1 base, and 12 bases lay in between. The CDR3 contains 15 residues. Germline V gene lookup returns CDR1 SGHTA and CDR2 FQGTGA. DNA for the CDR3: TGTGCCAGCAGCTTACGTGGAGGGACTTCCTACGAGCAGTACTTC. The encoded protein is CASSLRGGTSYEQYF.

V is TRBV5-5 and J is TRBJ1-5; D possibly corresponds to TRBD1 (6 bases). The CDR3 is 14 residues long. CDR1 and CDR2 from the germline V gene are SGHKS and YYEKEE (reference sequence). V lost 4 bases and J lost 4, with 12 bases in between. DNA for the CDR3: TGTGCCAGCAGCCGGGAAGGGGGAAATCAGCCCCAGCATTTT. It yields the protein CASSREGGNQPQHF. Filled out from reference TRBV5-5 and TRBJ1-5, the complete variable domain reads DAGVTQSPTHLIKTRGQQVTLRCSPISGHKSVSWYQQVLGQGPQFIFQYYEKEERGRGNFPDRFSARQFPNYSSELNVNALLLGDSALYLCASSREGGNQPQHFGDGTRLSIL.

The J gene is TRBJ1-4, the V gene TRBV5-1, with D tentatively TRBD1 (5 bases). The CDR3 length is 13 residues. CDR1 and CDR2 (germline): SGHRS, YFSETQ. With 2 bases removed from V and 7 bases from J, the gap between germline ends came to 9 bases. The CDR3 protein is CASSLDSIEKLFF. CDR3 DNA: TGCGCCAGCAGCTTAGACAGTATTGAAAAACTGTTTTTT. The full variable domain, completed using reference TRBV5-1 and TRBJ1-4, is KAGVTQTPRYLIKTRGQQVTLSCSPISGHRSVSWYQQTPGQGLQFLFEYFSETQRNKGNFPGRFSGRQFSNSRSEMNVSTLELGDSALYLCASSLDSIEKLFFGSGTQLSVL.